What follows describes a single T cell receptor beta chain. The data belong to a study of blood T cell repertoires in COVID-19. Overall study context: Italy, Spain and the United States were the sources of the convalescent and acute COVID-19 samples. In each case, the material was cDNA or gDNA derived from T cells, B-cell-depleted T cells, or PBMCs.

Germline CDR1 is LGHDT and CDR2 is YNNKEL (reference sequence). The CDR3 length is 15 residues. Trimming removed 3 bases from V and 4 bases from J; junction bases left unmatched: 6. Original methodology: The assay estimated nucleated cells by amplifying reference gene primers. TCRdb's table, derived via immunoSEQ multiplex PCR, lists solely in-frame clones and lacks some. V and J calls and clone size are copied from that table; D and trimming were computed from the DNA. Here the sample spans tens of thousands of clones, roughly 78% being singletons. The sequence was obtained from a woman older than 75 with acute or convalescent COVID-19. The chain links TRBV3-1 (or the pseudogene TRBV3-2) to TRBJ2-5, with 9 nucleotides matching TRBD1. Sequences were obtained from peripheral blood. Here the CDR3 reads CASSQPGTGIETQYF. The CDR3, as DNA: TGTGCCAGCAGCCAGCCCGGGACAGGGATAGAGACCCAGTACTTC.